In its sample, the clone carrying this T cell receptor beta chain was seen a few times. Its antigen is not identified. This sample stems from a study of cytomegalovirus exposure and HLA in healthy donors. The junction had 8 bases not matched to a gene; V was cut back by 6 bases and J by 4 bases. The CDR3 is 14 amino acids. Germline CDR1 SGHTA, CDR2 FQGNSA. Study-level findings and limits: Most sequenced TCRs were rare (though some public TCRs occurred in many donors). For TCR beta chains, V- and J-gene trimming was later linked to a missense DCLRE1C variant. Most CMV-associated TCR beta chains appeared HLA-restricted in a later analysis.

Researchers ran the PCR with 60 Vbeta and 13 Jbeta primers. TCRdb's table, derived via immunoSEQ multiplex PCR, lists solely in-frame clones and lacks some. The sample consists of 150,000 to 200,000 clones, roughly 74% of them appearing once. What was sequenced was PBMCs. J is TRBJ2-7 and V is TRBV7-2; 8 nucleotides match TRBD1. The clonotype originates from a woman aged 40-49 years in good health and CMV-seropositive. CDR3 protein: CASRPDRVLYEQYF. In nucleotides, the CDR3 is TGTGCCAGCAGACCGGACAGGGTCCTTTACGAGCAGTACTTC.